The 8 T cell receptor beta chains below come from one sample, sequenced in a study of OX40 agonist ivuxolimab in advanced cancers. Assay used: immunoSEQ multiplex PCR; TCRdb lists only in-frame clones, some missing. The profile covers about 51,000 clones, with 88% appearing a single time and roughly 3.6% taken by the ten largest. Sequences were derived from CD4+ or CD8+ T cells sorted from blood, sampled in a trial of the OX40 agonist ivuxolimab. The source is an adult with an advanced solid tumor such as melanoma, head and neck, liver or kidney cancer.

This chain connects TRBV30 to TRBJ2-1; the match to TRBD2 covers 11 bases. Germline V gene lookup returns CDR1 GTSNPN and CDR2 SVGIG (reference sequence). J lost 6 bases, V lost 5 bases, and 6 bases had no gene match. This CDR3 spans 14 amino acids. The chain's CDR3 is CAWRLAGGGNEQFF. The CDR3 bases are TGTGCCTGGCGCCTAGCGGGAGGTGGCAATGAGCAGTTCTTC. Together with reference TRBV30 and TRBJ2-1, the CDR3 gives the full variable domain: SQTIHQWPATLVQPVGSPLSLECTVEGTSNPNLYWYRQAAGRGLQLLFYSVGIGQISSEVPQNLSASRPQDRQFILSSKKLLLSDSGFYLCAWRLAGGGNEQFFGPGTRLTVL.

The chain carries TRBV2 and TRBJ2-2, with D possibly being TRBD2 (6 bases). The CDR3 is made up of 15 amino acids. V lost 7 bases and J lost 1, with 13 bases in between. CDR1 and CDR2 from the germline V gene are SNHLY and FYNNEI. CDR3 nucleotide sequence: TGTGCCAGCACCCCCGGGACTTTGAACACCGGGGAGCTGTTTTTT. Its protein product is CASTPGTLNTGELFF.

J is TRBJ1-5 and V is TRBV18; no reliable D call. V was clipped by 10 bases and J by 2 bases, with 15 bases between them. The germline V gene has CDR1 KGHSH and CDR2 LQKENI. The CDR3 is 14 residues long. The CDR3 bases are TGTGCCACCAATCTTGGCGGGGGCAATCAGCCCCAGCATTTT. Amino acid sequence: CATNLGGGNQPQHF.

V is TRBV6-5 and J is TRBJ1-1; 7 bases agree with TRBD1. J was trimmed by 8 bases and V by 6 bases; bases with no gene match: 9. Germline CDR1 is MNHEY and CDR2 is SVGAGI. This CDR3 has 13 residues. CDR3 protein: CASSSGTVREAFF. CDR3 DNA: TGTGCCAGCAGCTCCGGGACAGTCCGAGAAGCTTTCTTT.

The chain recombines TRBV7-2 with TRBJ1-5, with TRBD1 matching over 9 bases. Trimming removed 5 bases from V and 2 bases from J; junction bases left unmatched: 7. CDR1 SGHTA and CDR2 FQGNSA come from the germline V gene. The CDR3 totals 16 residues. CDR3 protein: CASSPRQGVGNQPQHF. As DNA, the CDR3 is TGTGCCAGCAGCCCTAGACAGGGGGTCGGCAATCAGCCCCAGCATTTT. The whole variable domain, remainder taken from reference TRBV7-2 and TRBJ1-5, is GAGVSQSPSNKVTEKGKDVELRCDPISGHTALYWYRQSLGQGLEFLIYFQGNSAPDKSGLPSDRFSAERTGGSVSTLTIQRTQQEDSAVYLCASSPRQGVGNQPQHFGDGTRLSIL.

The rearrangement links TRBV2 to TRBJ2-5; no reliable D call. Per the germline V gene, CDR1 is SNHLY and CDR2 is FYNNEI. Trimming removed 6 bases from V and 2 bases from J, with 4 bases in between. The CDR3 length is 11 residues. The CDR3 here is CASSRQETQYF. DNA for the CDR3: TGTGCCAGCAGCCGTCAAGAGACCCAGTACTTC.

The rearrangement uses TRBV5-4 and TRBJ1-1, with a weak D call TRBD1 (5 bases). From germline, CDR1 is SGHNT and CDR2 YYREEE (reference sequence). The germline V and J ends were trimmed by 0 bases and 6 bases, with 9 bases remaining between them. This CDR3 spans 13 amino acids. CDR3 sequence reads: CASSLDTGAEAFF. CDR3 in DNA: TGTGCCAGCAGCTTGGATACAGGAGCTGAAGCTTTCTTT. Full variable domain (missing parts from reference TRBV5-4 and TRBJ1-1): ETGVTQSPTHLIKTRGQQVTLRCSSQSGHNTVSWYQQALGQGPQFIFQYYREEENGRGNFPPRFSGLQFPNYSSELNVNALELDDSALYLCASSLDTGAEAFFGQGTRLTVV.

The rearrangement joins TRBV5-5 to TRBJ1-2; 9 nucleotides agree with TRBD1. CDR1 is SGHKS, CDR2 YYEKEE, per germline (reference sequence). Trimming cost V 4 bases and J 7 bases; bases outside gene matches: 8. The CDR3 sequence is 14 residues long. The CDR3 DNA follows: TGTGCCAGCAGCACGTGGGACAGGGCCGGTGGCTACACCTTC. Encoded protein: CASSTWDRAGGYTF.